The T cell receptor (beta chain) described here comes from a study of CD8 T cells in Susac syndrome. An amount of RNA that ranged from roughly 0.45 to 1 ug was reverse transcribed with random hexamers. The CDR3 of TCR beta was amplified by immunoSEQ multiplex PCR across 54 Vbeta and 13 Jbeta. TCRdb reprocessed the immunoSEQ multiplex PCR reads via MiXCR and lists one record per CDR3 protein. The sample carries some 100,000 distinct CDR3 sequences, about nine tenths recorded once. What was sequenced was CD8+ T cells from PBMCs. This sequence was found in a human donor in good health.

The CDR3 DNA sequence: TGTGCCAGCAGCCAGACGGGTCAGGGAGCTGGCACCGGGGAGCTGTTTTTT. Translated: CASSQTGQGAGTGELFF. The chain carries TRBV14 and TRBJ2-2; either TRBD1 or TRBD2 may fit D (5 bases each). This CDR3 region has 17 residues. Trimming cost V 3 bases and J 4 bases, with 18 bases left between them. Germline CDR1 is SGHDN and CDR2 is FVKESK.